This T cell receptor beta chain stems from a study of control samples from healthy donors and cancer patients. The table came from immunoSEQ multiplex PCR; TCRdb's copy has only in-frame clones and leaves some out. This sample carries about 120,000 clones, 89% of them seen once, and the ten largest clones take roughly 40%. The clonotype comes from a man aged 50 to 60 in good health. Sequencing used blood.

The CDR3 nucleotides read TGCGCCAGCAGCCCGGGACAGCTGGGCGGCAATCAGCCCCAGCATTTT. Translating it yields CASSPGQLGGNQPQHF. J is TRBJ1-5 and V is TRBV5-1; 7 bases match TRBD1. Germline CDR1 is SGHRS and CDR2 is YFSETQ. Unmatched junction bases numbered 9, after V lost 4 bases and J lost 2 bases. The CDR3 loop spans 16 amino acids.